This TCR beta chain was sequenced for a study of response to subunit inactivated influenza vaccine. The study's findings and limits: Authors suggested each seasonal flu vaccination may recruit only limited numbers of new T cells.

CDR3 length equals 15 residues. Germline loops: CDR1 MGHRA, CDR2 YSYEKL. The V gene lost 1 base and the J gene lost 1 base, with 9 bases spanning the gap. As for this clonotype: Its antigen is still unknown.

MiXCR was run by TCRdb on the RT-PCR reads, yielding one entry per CDR3 protein. The sample shows approximately 530,000 distinct CDR3 sequences, 10% to 15% of them seen only once. V is TRBV4-1 and J is TRBJ2-3, with unresolved D. The sequence derives from a man aged 45-60 years who received an inactivated influenza vaccine. Sequencing was performed on PBMCs from blood, taken 40 to 50 days after vaccination. CDR3 nucleotide sequence: TGCGCCAGCAGCCAAGTAGCTACCCGCACAGATACGCAGTATTTT. Amino acid sequence: CASSQVATRTDTQYF.